This T cell receptor beta chain was sequenced during a study of blood T cells in healthy people across ages. On the study more broadly: Per every two T cells, about one barcoded beta molecule was captured by template switching.

The second PCR ran roughly 7 to 12 cycles with a sample-barcoded 5' primer and J-beta primers. TCRdb fed the 5' RACE reads into MiXCR, producing one record per CDR3 protein. The sample includes over a million distinct CDR3 sequences, around 42% of them seen just once. Healthy Caucasian individuals from Russia aged about 6 to 95 served as donors. This clonotype came up a few times. What it binds is not known. Study-wide points: Across samples, TCR beta diversity tracked strongly with naive T cell percentage. Investigators viewed diversity estimates from one million T cells as underestimates, the study reported.

The sequencing sample was made of blood. This receptor was obtained from a woman between 18 and 29 years old in good health.

The DNA of the CDR3 is TGTGCCAGCAGCCAATTCGGACAGGGAGATAATTCACCCCTCCACTTT. This codes for CASSQFGQGDNSPLHF. The chain employs TRBV3-1 and TRBJ1-6; 8 positions agree with TRBD1. Germline lookup yields CDR1 LGHDT and CDR2 YNNKEL (reference sequence). Trimming at V came to 2 bases and at J to 5 bases, leaving 5 bases not matched to a gene. This CDR3 region has 16 residues.